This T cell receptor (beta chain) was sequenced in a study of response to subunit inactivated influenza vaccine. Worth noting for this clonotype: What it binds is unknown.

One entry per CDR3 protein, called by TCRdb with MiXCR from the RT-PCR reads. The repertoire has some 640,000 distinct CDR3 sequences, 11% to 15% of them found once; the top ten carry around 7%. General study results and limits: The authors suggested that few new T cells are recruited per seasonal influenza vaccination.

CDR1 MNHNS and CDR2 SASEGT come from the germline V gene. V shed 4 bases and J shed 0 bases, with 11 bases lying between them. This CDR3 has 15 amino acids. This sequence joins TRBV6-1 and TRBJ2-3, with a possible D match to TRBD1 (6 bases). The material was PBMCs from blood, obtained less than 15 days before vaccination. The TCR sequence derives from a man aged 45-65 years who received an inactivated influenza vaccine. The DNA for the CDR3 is TGTGCCAGCAGTGTAACAGGGATTAGCACAGATACGCAGTATTTT. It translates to CASSVTGISTDTQYF.